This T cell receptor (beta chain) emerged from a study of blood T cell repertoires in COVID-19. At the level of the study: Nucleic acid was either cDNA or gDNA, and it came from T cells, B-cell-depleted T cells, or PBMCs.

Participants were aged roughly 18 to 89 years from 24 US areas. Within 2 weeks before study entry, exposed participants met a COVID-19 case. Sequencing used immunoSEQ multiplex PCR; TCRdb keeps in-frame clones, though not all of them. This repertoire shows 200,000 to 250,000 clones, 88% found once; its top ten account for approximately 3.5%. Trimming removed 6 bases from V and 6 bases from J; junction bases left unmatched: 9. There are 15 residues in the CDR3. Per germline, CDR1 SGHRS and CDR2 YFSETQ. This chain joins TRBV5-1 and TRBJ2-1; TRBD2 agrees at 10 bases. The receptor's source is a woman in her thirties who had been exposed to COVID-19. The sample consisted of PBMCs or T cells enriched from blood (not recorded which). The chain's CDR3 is CASNQLAGDRNEQFF. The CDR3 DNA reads TGCGCCAGCAACCAGCTAGCGGGAGACCGCAATGAGCAGTTCTTC.